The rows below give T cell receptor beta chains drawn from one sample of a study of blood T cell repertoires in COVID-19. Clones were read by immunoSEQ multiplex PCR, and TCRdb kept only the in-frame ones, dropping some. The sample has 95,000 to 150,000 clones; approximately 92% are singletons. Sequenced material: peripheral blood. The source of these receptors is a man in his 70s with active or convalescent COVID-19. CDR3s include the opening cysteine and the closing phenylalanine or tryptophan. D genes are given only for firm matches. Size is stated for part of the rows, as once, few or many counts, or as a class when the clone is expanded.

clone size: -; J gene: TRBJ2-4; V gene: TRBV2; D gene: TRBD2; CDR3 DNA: TGTGCCAGCAGAGATCGTTCTAGCGGGAGCCTCCGGGGGGCCAAAAACATTCAGTACTTC; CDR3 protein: CASRDRSSGSLRGAKNIQYF
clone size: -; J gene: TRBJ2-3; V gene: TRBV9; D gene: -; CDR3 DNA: TGTGCCAGCAGCGACTCGGTCTTACCCACAGATACGCAGTATTTT; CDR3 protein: CASSDSVLPTDTQYF
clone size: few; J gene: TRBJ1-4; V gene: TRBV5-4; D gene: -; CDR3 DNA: TGTGCCAGCAGCTTGGCACAGGATAATGAAAAACTGTTTTTT; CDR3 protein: CASSLAQDNEKLFF
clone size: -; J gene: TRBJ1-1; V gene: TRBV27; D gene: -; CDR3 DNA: TGTGCCAGCAAAGGGGGTGGCACTGAAGCTTTCTTT; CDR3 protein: CASKGGGTEAFF
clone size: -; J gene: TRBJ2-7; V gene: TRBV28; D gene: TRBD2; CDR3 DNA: TGTGCCAGCAGCTCGACCACCGGACTAGTCTACGAGCAGTACTTC; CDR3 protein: CASSSTTGLVYEQYF
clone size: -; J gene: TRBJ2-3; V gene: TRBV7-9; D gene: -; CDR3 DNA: TGTGCCAGCAGCTTAGCGCTAGCTACAGATACGCAGTATTTT; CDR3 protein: CASSLALATDTQYF
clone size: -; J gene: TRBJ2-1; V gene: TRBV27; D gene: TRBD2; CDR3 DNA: TGTGCCAGCAGTTTAAGGGCGGGAGGGCCTGGGAATGAGCAGTTCTTC; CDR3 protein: CASSLRAGGPGNEQFF
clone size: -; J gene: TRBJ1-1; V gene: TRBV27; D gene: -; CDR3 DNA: TGTGCCAGCAGTTTTCGGGGGAGGGGCACTGAAGCTTTCTTT; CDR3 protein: CASSFRGRGTEAFF
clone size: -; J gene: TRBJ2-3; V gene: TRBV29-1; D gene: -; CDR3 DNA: TGCAGCGTGACAGGCAGCACAGATACGCAGTATTTT; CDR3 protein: CSVTGSTDTQYF
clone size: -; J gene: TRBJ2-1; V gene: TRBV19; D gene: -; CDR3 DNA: TGTGCCAGTAGTATAAGGCCGGGGGATGAGCAGTTCTTC; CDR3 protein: CASSIRPGDEQFF
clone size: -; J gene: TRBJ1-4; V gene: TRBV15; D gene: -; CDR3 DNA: TGTGCCACCAGTCCCAGGGTCGTAAATAATGAAAAACTGTTTTTT; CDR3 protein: CATSPRVVNNEKLFF
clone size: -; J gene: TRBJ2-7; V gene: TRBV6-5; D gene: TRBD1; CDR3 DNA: TGTGCCAGCAACCCGGGACAGGGCTACGAGCAGTACTTC; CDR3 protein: CASNPGQGYEQYF
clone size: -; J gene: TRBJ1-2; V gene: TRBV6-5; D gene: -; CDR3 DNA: TGTGCCAGCAGTTATTCGGACGGAGGGGGCTACACCTTC; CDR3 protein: CASSYSDGGGYTF
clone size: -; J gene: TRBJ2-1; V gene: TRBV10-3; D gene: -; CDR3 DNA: TGTGCCATCAGCACGCCCGACAGATACAATGAGCAGTTCTTC; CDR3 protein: CAISTPDRYNEQFF
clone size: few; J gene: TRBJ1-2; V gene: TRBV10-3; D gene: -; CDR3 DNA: TGTGCCATCAGTGAGCTTGCCCCCGGGGAGGGTGGCTACACCTTC; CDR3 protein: CAISELAPGEGGYTF
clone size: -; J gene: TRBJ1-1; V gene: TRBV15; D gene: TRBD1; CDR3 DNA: TGTGCCACCAGCACCTATCGACAGGGAGTGAACACTGAAGCTTTCTTT; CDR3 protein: CATSTYRQGVNTEAFF
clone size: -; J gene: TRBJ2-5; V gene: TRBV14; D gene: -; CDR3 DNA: TGTGCCAGCAGCCAAGATTCAGGGACACTTCAAGAGACCCAGTACTTC; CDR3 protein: CASSQDSGTLQETQYF
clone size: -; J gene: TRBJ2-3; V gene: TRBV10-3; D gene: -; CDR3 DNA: TGTGCCATCAGTGGGTTAAGCGCGGCAGATACGCAGTATTTT; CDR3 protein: CAISGLSAADTQYF
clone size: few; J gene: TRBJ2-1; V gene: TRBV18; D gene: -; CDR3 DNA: TGTGCCAGCTCGCTAGGGGTTCAGGGGGGCTCCGGGCAGTTCTTC; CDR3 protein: CASSLGVQGGSGQFF
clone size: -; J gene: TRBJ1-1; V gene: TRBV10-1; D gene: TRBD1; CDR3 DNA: TGCGCCAGCAGCGACAGGGGGTATGGCACTGAAGCTTTCTTT; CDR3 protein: CASSDRGYGTEAFF
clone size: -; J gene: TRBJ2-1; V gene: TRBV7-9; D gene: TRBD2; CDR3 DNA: TGTGCCAGCAGCTCTAGGACTAGCGGGAGTGATGAGCAGTTCTTC; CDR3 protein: CASSSRTSGSDEQFF
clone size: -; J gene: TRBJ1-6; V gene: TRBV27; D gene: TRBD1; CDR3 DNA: TGTGCCAGCAGTTCACAGGGGGCATCACCCCTCCACTTT; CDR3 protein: CASSSQGASPLHF
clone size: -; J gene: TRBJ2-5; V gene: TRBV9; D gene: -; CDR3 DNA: TGTGCCAGCAGCGTAACCGGGAGAGAGACCCAGTACTTC; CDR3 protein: CASSVTGRETQYF
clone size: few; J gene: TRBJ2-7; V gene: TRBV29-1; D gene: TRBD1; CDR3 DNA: TGCAGCGTTGAAGATCAGGGGGACAGGGTCCACGAGCAGTACTTC; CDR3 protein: CSVEDQGDRVHEQYF
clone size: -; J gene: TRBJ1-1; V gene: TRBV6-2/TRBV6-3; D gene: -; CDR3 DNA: TGTGCCAGCACCCCCTCCACCTATCCGGGCACTGAAGCTTTCTTT; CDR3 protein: CASTPSTYPGTEAFF
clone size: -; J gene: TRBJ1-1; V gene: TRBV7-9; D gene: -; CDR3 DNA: TGTGCCAGCAGCTTAGACCCAGGGTATCCTGAAGCTTTCTTT; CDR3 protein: CASSLDPGYPEAFF
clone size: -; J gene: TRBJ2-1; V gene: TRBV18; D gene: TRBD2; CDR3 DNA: TGTGCCAGCTCACCACAGACTAGCGTAGTTGAGCAGTTCTTC; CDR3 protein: CASSPQTSVVEQFF
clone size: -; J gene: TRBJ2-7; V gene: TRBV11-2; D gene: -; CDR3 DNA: TGTGCCAGCAGCTTACAGGGTTCCTACGAGCAGTACTTC; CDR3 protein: CASSLQGSYEQYF
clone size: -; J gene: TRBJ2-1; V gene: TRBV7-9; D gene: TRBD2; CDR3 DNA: TGTGCCAGCAGGTTAACTAGCGGCTCCTACAATGAGCAGTTCTTC; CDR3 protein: CASRLTSGSYNEQFF
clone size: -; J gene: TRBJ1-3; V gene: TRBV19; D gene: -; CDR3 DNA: TGTGCCAGTAGTATAGATCGGACAGTCTCTGGAAACACCATATATTTT; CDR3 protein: CASSIDRTVSGNTIYF
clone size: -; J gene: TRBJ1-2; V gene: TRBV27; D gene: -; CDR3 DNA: TGTGCCAGCAGTTTTGGACAGTCTCCCTATGGCTACACCTTC; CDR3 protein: CASSFGQSPYGYTF
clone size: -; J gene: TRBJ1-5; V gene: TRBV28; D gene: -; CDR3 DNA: TGTGCCAGCAGTTTGTTGCGTAATCAGCCCCAGCATTTT; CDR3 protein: CASSLLRNQPQHF
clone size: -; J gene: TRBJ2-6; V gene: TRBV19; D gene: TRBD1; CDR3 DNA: TGTGCCAGTTACGCTCCGGGACAGGGTAATCCCGGGGCCAACGTCCTGACTTTC; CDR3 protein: CASYAPGQGNPGANVLTF
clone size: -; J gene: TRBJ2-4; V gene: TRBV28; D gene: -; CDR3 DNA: TGTGCCAGCAGTCCGACCGGAGGTGGCAGCCATGGGAACATTCAGTACTTC; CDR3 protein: CASSPTGGGSHGNIQYF
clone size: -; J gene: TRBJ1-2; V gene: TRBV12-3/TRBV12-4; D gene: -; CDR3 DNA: TGTGCCAGCAGTCCACAGACGGTCGGCTACACCTTC; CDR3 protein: CASSPQTVGYTF
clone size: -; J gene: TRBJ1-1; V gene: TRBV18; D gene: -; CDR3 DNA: TGTGCCAGCTCACCACTCCTGGGAGGGGGACTTCGCACTGAAGCTTTCTTT; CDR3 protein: CASSPLLGGGLRTEAFF
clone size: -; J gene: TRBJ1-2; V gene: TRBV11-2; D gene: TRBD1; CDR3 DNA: TGTGCCAGCAGCTCCTTCTCGACAGGGATTGGCTACACCTTC; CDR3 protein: CASSSFSTGIGYTF
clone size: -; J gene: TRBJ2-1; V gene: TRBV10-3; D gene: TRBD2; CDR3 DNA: TGTGCCATCAGTGAGTCCGCGGGAGTTCAGTTCTTC; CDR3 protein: CAISESAGVQFF
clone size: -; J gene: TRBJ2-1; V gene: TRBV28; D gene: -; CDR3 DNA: TGTGCCTCTACCTCAGGGACTCTCTACAATGAGCAGTTCTTC; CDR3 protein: CASTSGTLYNEQFF
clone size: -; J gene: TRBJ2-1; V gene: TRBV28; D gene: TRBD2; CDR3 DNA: TGTGCCAGCACCCCGACTAGCGGGAGGTATGAGCAGTTCTTC; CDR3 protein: CASTPTSGRYEQFF
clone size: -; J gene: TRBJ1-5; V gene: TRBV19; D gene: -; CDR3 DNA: TGTGCCAGTAGCCAGGACAGCTACAATCAGCCCCAGCATTTT; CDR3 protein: CASSQDSYNQPQHF
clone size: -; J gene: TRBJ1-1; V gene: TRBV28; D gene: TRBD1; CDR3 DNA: TGTGCCAGCAGTTTACAGGGGGCTTTTGCTTTCTTT; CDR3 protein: CASSLQGAFAFF
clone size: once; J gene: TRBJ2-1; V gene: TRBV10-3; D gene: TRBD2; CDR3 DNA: TGTGCCATCAGACCCCTTCTAGCGGGAGTTGTCGATGAGCAGTTCTTC; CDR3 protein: CAIRPLLAGVVDEQFF
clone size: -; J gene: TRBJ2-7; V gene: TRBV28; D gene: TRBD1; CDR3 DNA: TGTGCCAGCAGTCGAGGGGGACAGCGCTCCTACGAGCAGTACTTC; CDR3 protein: CASSRGGQRSYEQYF
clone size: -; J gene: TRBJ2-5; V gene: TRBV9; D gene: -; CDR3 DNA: TGTGCCAGCAGCGTACACAGTCAGGAGACCCAGTACTTC; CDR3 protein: CASSVHSQETQYF
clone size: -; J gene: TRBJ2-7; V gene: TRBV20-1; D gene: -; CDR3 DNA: TGCAGTGCCTCGCCGCGAGACGAGCAGTACTTC; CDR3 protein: CSASPRDEQYF
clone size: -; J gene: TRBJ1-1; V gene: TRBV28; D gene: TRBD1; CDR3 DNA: TGTGCCAGCAGCCCTGGGACAGGGAACACTGAAGCTTTCTTT; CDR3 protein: CASSPGTGNTEAFF
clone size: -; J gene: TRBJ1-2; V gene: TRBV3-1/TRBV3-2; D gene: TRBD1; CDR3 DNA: TGTGCCAGCAGCCAAGGGAAAGGACAGGGGTTTCTGAATGGCTACACCTTC; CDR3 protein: CASSQGKGQGFLNGYTF
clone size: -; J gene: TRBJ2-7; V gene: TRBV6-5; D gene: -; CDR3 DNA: TGTGCCAGCAGTTACCCGGGCGGGATATACTCCTACGAGCAGTACTTC; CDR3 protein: CASSYPGGIYSYEQYF
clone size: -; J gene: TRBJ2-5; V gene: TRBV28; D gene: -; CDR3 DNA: TGTGCCACCGACGGGGAACAAGAGACCCAGTACTTC; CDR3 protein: CATDGEQETQYF
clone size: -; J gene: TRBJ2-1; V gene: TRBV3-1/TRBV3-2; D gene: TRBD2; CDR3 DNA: TGTGCCAGCAGCCAAGTCCTAGCGGGAGGGGCCCATGAGCAGTTCTTC; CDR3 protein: CASSQVLAGGAHEQFF
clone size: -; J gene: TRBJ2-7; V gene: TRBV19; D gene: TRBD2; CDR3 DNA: TGTGCCAGTAGGCCGACTAGCGGGAGACTGGGGCAGTACTTC; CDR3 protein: CASRPTSGRLGQYF
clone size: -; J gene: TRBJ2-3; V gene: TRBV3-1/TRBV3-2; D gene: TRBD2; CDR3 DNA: TGTGCCAGCAGCCAAGATAGAGGGAGTCAGCGGGAGAGCACAGATACGCAGTATTTT; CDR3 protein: CASSQDRGSQRESTDTQYF
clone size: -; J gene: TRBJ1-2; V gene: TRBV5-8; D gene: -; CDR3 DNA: TGTGCCAGCAGCTTGGGGCAGCCAGGCTATGGCTACACCTTC; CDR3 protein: CASSLGQPGYGYTF
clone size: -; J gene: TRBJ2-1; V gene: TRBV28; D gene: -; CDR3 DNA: TGTGCCAGCAGCCAACCCTTTGGGGGGTACAATGAGCAGTTCTTC; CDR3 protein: CASSQPFGGYNEQFF
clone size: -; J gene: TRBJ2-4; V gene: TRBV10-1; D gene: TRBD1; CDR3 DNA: TGCGCCAGCAGTGGGGAGGACAGGGGGGTAGCCGGGAGGAAAAACATTCAGTACTTC; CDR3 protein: CASSGEDRGVAGRKNIQYF
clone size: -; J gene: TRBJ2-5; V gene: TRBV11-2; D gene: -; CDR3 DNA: TGTGCCAGCAGCTTAGTTGAGGAGACCCAGTACTTC; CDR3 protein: CASSLVEETQYF
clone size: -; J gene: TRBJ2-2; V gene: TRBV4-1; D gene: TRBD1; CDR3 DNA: TGCGCCAGCAGCCCAAGACAGGGGGCTGATTCGGGTACCGGGGAGCTGTTTTTT; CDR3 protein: CASSPRQGADSGTGELFF
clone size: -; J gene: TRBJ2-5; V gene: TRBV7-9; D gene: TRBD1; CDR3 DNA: TGTGCCAGCAGCCGACGGACAGGTCCCCAAGAGACCCAGTACTTC; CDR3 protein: CASSRRTGPQETQYF